A selection of T cell receptor beta chains follows, all from one sample in a study of blood T cell repertoires in COVID-19. Clones were read by immunoSEQ multiplex PCR, and TCRdb kept only the in-frame ones, dropping some. The data show fewer than 350,000 clones, with roughly 89% seen just once and around 1.7% held by the top ten. The sample was PBMCs or T cells enriched from blood (not recorded which). All receptors come from a woman aged 18-29 years with acute COVID-19. The CDR3 runs from the conserved cysteine through the conserved F or W. The D gene is left open where the match is weak. Expanded clones get a size class; other rows say once, few or many, or leave the size out.

clone_size | j_call | d_call | v_call | cdr3_aa | cdr3_nt
. | TRBJ1-5 | . | TRBV2 | CASSLSGVGNQPQHF | TGTGCCAGCTCTTTATCCGGGGTCGGCAATCAGCCCCAGCATTTT
. | TRBJ2-7 | . | TRBV10-3 | CAISASSTLSSYEQYF | TGTGCCATCAGTGCCAGTTCGACTTTGAGCTCCTACGAGCAGTACTTC
. | TRBJ1-4 | TRBD1 | TRBV6-6 | CASSQGGQGGEKLFF | TGTGCCAGCAGTCAGGGGGGACAGGGCGGTGAAAAACTGTTTTTT
. | TRBJ1-3 | . | TRBV5-4 | CASSKTAGSGNTIYF | TGTGCCAGCAGCAAGACAGCCGGCTCTGGAAACACCATATATTTT
few | TRBJ2-3 | TRBD2 | TRBV6-1 | CASSELLAGDRTDTQYF | TGTGCCAGCAGTGAATTACTAGCGGGAGATAGGACAGATACGCAGTATTTT
. | TRBJ1-5 | . | TRBV7-9 | CASSPIPQTASNQPQHF | TGTGCCAGCAGCCCCATTCCGCAGACAGCGAGCAATCAGCCCCAGCATTTT
. | TRBJ2-3 | TRBD2 | TRBV4-3 | CASSGSGSPYTQYF | TGCGCCAGCAGTGGGAGCGGGAGTCCATATACGCAGTATTTT
. | TRBJ2-7 | . | TRBV30 | CAWSVGWGTSYEQYF | TGTGCCTGGAGTGTAGGATGGGGCACCTCCTACGAGCAGTACTTC
. | TRBJ2-7 | . | TRBV13 | CASSLGILVSYEQYF | TGTGCCAGCAGCTTAGGCATACTTGTCTCCTACGAGCAGTACTTC
. | TRBJ1-6 | . | TRBV5-4 | CASSLGEALTLHF | TGTGCCAGCAGCTTGGGGGAGGCCCTCACCCTCCACTTT
. | TRBJ2-7 | TRBD1 | TRBV28 | CASSPSGTGLYEQYF | TGTGCCAGCAGTCCGTCCGGGACAGGGCTCTACGAGCAGTACTTC
. | TRBJ2-7 | TRBD1 | TRBV27 | CASSSRTGAGEQYF | TGTGCCAGCAGTTCCCGGACAGGGGCGGGAGAGCAGTACTTC
. | TRBJ1-6 | . | TRBV30 | CAWSGLAEPSGANSPLHF | TGTGCCTGGAGCGGGTTGGCCGAACCGAGCGGGGCTAATTCACCCCTCCACTTT
. | TRBJ1-2 | TRBD1 | TRBV20-1 | CSAGTGYGYTF | TGCAGTGCCGGGACAGGCTATGGCTACACCTTC
once | TRBJ1-5 | TRBD1 | TRBV7-8 | CASSLVSRGVRQPQHF | TGTGCCAGCAGCTTAGTCAGCAGGGGGGTGCGTCAGCCCCAGCATTTT
. | TRBJ2-6 | TRBD2 | TRBV5-1 | CASSSTIAGLSSGANVLTF | TGCGCCAGCAGTTCTACAATAGCGGGGTTAAGCTCTGGGGCCAACGTCCTGACTTTC
. | TRBJ1-6 | TRBD1 | TRBV5-6 | CASSRVVGQGVSPLHF | TGTGCCAGCAGCCGGGTGGTGGGACAGGGGGTTTCACCCCTCCACTTT
. | TRBJ1-1 | . | TRBV14 | CASSQDWRGMGTEAFF | TGTGCCAGCAGCCAAGATTGGCGGGGGATGGGCACTGAAGCTTTCTTT
. | TRBJ2-1 | TRBD2 | TRBV7-2 | CASSPGTSGSYNEQFF | TGTGCCAGCAGCCCCGGGACTAGCGGCTCCTACAATGAGCAGTTCTTC
. | TRBJ1-1 | . | TRBV28 | CASTIGQLNTEAFF | TGTGCCAGCACTATAGGACAGCTGAACACTGAAGCTTTCTTT
. | TRBJ1-5 | TRBD1 | TRBV4-1 | CASSQTGNQPQHF | TGCGCCAGCAGCCAGACAGGGAATCAGCCCCAGCATTTT
. | TRBJ1-3 | . | TRBV28 | CASSLYTGPSGNTIYF | TGTGCCAGCAGTTTATACACAGGTCCCTCTGGAAACACCATATATTTT
. | TRBJ1-1 | TRBD1 | TRBV7-9 | CASSLAGAGGVLTEAFF | TGTGCCAGCAGCTTAGCGGGGGCAGGGGGTGTACTCACTGAAGCTTTCTTT
. | TRBJ2-1 | TRBD1 | TRBV15 | CATSRGAGGSYNEQFF | TGTGCCACCAGCAGAGGGGCAGGGGGAAGCTACAATGAGCAGTTCTTC
. | TRBJ1-1 | . | TRBV29-1 | CSVVDDLEARWNTEAFF | TGCAGCGTTGTAGATGATTTGGAGGCTCGGTGGAACACTGAAGCTTTCTTT
. | TRBJ1-5 | TRBD1 | TRBV4-1 | CASSWDRGVSNQPQHF | TGCGCCAGCAGCTGGGACAGGGGTGTAAGCAATCAGCCCCAGCATTTT
. | TRBJ2-1 | . | TRBV7-2 | CASSLSFGAGEQFF | TGTGCCAGCAGCTTATCTTTCGGAGCAGGGGAGCAGTTCTTC
. | TRBJ2-7 | TRBD2 | TRBV5-1 | CASSLPRTSQSGEQYF | TGCGCCAGCAGCTTACCACGGACTAGTCAGTCGGGCGAGCAGTACTTC
. | TRBJ1-6 | TRBD1 | TRBV19 | CASSMWTGASPLHF | TGTGCCAGTAGTATGTGGACAGGTGCTTCTCCCCTCCACTTT
. | TRBJ2-5 | . | TRBV25-1 | CASSEQQETQYF | TGTGCCAGCAGTGAACAGCAAGAGACCCAGTACTTC
. | TRBJ2-3 | . | TRBV7-6 | CASSLVAAGGDTQYF | TGTGCCAGCAGCTTAGTGGCAGCCGGGGGAGATACGCAGTATTTT
. | TRBJ2-1 | TRBD2 | TRBV10-3 | CAISDLAGGPNEQFF | TGTGCCATCAGTGACTTAGCGGGAGGGCCCAATGAGCAGTTCTTC
. | TRBJ1-2 | TRBD1 | TRBV3-1/TRBV3-2 | CASSQDRTPNGYTF | TGTGCCAGCAGCCAGGACAGGACCCCGAATGGCTACACCTTC
. | TRBJ2-1 | . | TRBV14 | CASSSIYNEQFF | TGTGCCAGCAGCTCAATTTACAATGAGCAGTTCTTC
. | TRBJ1-2 | . | TRBV30 | CASLYPGFYGYTF | TGTGCCTCCCTTTATCCGGGTTTCTATGGCTACACCTTC
. | TRBJ2-3 | . | TRBV29-1 | CSVDPWDIRIGGTDTQYF | TGCAGCGTTGATCCCTGGGACATCCGAATTGGGGGCACAGATACGCAGTATTTT
. | TRBJ2-7 | TRBD2 | TRBV5-6 | CASSASGVPYEQYF | TGTGCCAGCAGCGCGAGCGGGGTACCCTACGAGCAGTACTTC
once | TRBJ1-1 | TRBD1 | TRBV7-9 | CASSPDRVNTEAFF | TGTGCCAGCAGCCCGGACAGGGTGAACACTGAAGCTTTCTTT
. | TRBJ2-2 | . | TRBV30 | CAWSGGGRPGELFF | TGTGCCTGGAGCGGCGGAGGGAGGCCCGGGGAGCTGTTTTTT
once | TRBJ1-4 | . | TRBV11-1 | CASSPREDNEKLFF | TGTGCCAGCAGCCCCCGGGAAGATAATGAAAAACTGTTTTTT
. | TRBJ1-5 | . | TRBV10-3 | CAISEFSNQPQHF | TGTGCCATCAGTGAGTTCAGTAATCAGCCCCAGCATTTT
. | TRBJ1-2 | TRBD1 | TRBV25-1 | CASRGGTGGDAATF | TGTGCCAGCCGAGGAGGGACAGGGGGCGACGCGGCCACCTTC
. | TRBJ1-2 | TRBD1 | TRBV7-9 | CASSSWTGGSTNGYTF | TGTGCCAGCAGCTCATGGACAGGGGGCTCCACAAATGGCTACACCTTC
. | TRBJ2-7 | . | TRBV5-6 | CASSLRSRRESYEQYF | TGTGCCAGCAGCTTAAGAAGTAGACGGGAGTCCTACGAGCAGTACTTC
. | TRBJ2-7 | . | TRBV27 | CASSLSGDEQYF | TGTGCCAGCAGTTTATCGGGCGACGAGCAGTACTTC